The present T cell receptor (beta chain) was sequenced within a study of cytomegalovirus exposure and HLA in healthy donors. Overall study context: An earlier analysis identified 117 million unique TCR beta sequences in approximately 190 million T cells.

Findings of the study overall: A later look showed TCR association rates differing by HLA locus, highest for DRB1 and lowest for HLA-C. For most subjects, TCR beta sequences were reported to predict HLA-A and HLA-B alleles with accuracy. Diagnosis of cytomegalovirus status made by the classifier reportedly showed high specificity and sensitivity.

Note on this clone: Its target is not known.

CDR1 is MNHEY, CDR2 SMNVEV, per germline (reference sequence). The CDR3 sequence is 13 residues long. Trimming pared 5 bases from V and 1 base from J, leaving 9 bases between. The PCR ran on 60 Vbeta and 13 Jbeta primers. Sequencing used immunoSEQ multiplex PCR; TCRdb keeps in-frame clones, though not all of them. The table includes tens of thousands of clones, around 76% detected once. The receptor was isolated from a woman in her 30s in good health and CMV-seropositive. Sequences were obtained from PBMCs. The V and J genes are TRBV27 and TRBJ2-7; D gene ambiguous. CDR3 in DNA: TGTGCCAGCAGTCGGAGTCCTTCCTACGAGCAGTACTTC. Residues: CASSRSPSYEQYF.